These 7 T cell receptor beta chains came from one sample sequenced in a study of blood T cell repertoires in COVID-19. Here immunoSEQ multiplex PCR was the method, and the copy in TCRdb shows in-frame clones only, minus some. This table holds approximately 81,000 clones, more than 75% found once. Sequenced material: peripheral blood. These receptors came from a human donor in a cohort sampled during active COVID-19.

The DNA of the CDR3 is TGCAGCGCAAAATCAGGGGACTCTGGAAACACCATATATTTT. This encodes CSAKSGDSGNTIYF. The rearrangement uses TRBV29-1 and TRBJ1-3; a weak D match, TRBD1 (6 bases). The V gene lost 7 bases and the J gene lost 0 bases, with 13 bases spanning the gap. From germline, CDR1 is SQVTM and CDR2 ANQGSEA. CDR3 length: 14 residues.

This clone came up a few times. V is TRBV18 and J is TRBJ1-3; 9 nucleotides agree with TRBD1. Trimming took 2 bases from V and 4 from J; bases not matched to a gene: 9. The CDR3 runs to 17 residues. In germline, CDR1 is KGHSH, CDR2 LQKENI. The DNA of the CDR3 is TGTGCCAGCTCACCAACGACAGGGGGAACTTTAGGAAACACCATATATTTT. Translated, it gives CASSPTTGGTLGNTIYF.

The V gene is TRBV5-1, the J gene TRBJ1-3, with D possibly matching TRBD1 (5 bases). There are 15 residues in the CDR3. Germline V gene sequence: CDR1 SGHRS, CDR2 YFSETQ. The V gene lost 1 base and the J gene lost 3 bases, with 11 bases spanning the gap. This chain's CDR3 is CASSLTGGGGNTIYF. As DNA, the CDR3 is TGCGCCAGCAGCTTGACGGGCGGGGGTGGAAACACCATATATTTT.

V and J are TRBV10-3 and TRBJ1-1, with D maybe TRBD1 (5 bases). The CDR3 is made up of 12 amino acids. Trimming shortened V by 11 bases and J by 1 base, and 11 bases separated the two germline ends. CDR1 is ENHRY and CDR2 is SYGVKD in the germline V gene. Here the CDR3 reads CAARGGNTEAFF. DNA of the CDR3: TGTGCCGCCCGGGGGGGGAACACTGAAGCTTTCTTT.

The J gene is TRBJ2-7, the V gene TRBV11-2; weak D call: TRBD1 (6 bases). Trimming stripped 5 bases from V and 7 bases from J, with 18 bases between. Germline CDR1 is SGHAT and CDR2 is FQNNGV. The CDR3 sequence is 14 residues long. In DNA form, the CDR3 reads TGTGCCAGCAGCCCGGACAGCAGAGTCGGTGAGCAGTACTTC. Its protein is CASSPDSRVGEQYF.

The CDR3 bases are TGCGCCAGCGTCCCTTCGGGACAGTTCACAGATACGCAGTATTTT. This encodes CASVPSGQFTDTQYF. This rearrangement joins TRBV5-1 to TRBJ2-3; 7 bases fit TRBD1. The junction had 10 bases not matched to a gene; V was cut back by 7 bases and J by 2 bases. CDR1 is SGHRS, CDR2 YFSETQ, per germline. The CDR3 is made up of 15 amino acids.

This clone was picked up a small number of times. The chain has TRBV28 and TRBJ1-2; 7 bases are a match to TRBD1. Germline loops: CDR1 MDHEN, CDR2 SYDVKM. V lost 6 bases and J lost 8; bases outside the gene matches: 18. CDR3 size: 16 residues. The CDR3 DNA sequence: TGTGCCAGCAGCATTGGGGGACAGCGTCTCCAGAGGGGCTACACCTTC. This sequence encodes CASSIGGQRLQRGYTF.